These 29 T cell receptor beta chains share one sample of origin, sequenced in a study of response to subunit inactivated influenza vaccine (dated by TCRdb to between 2017 and 2018). Receptor libraries were prepared by RT-PCR. Sequencer: Illumina HiSeq 2500. TCRdb reanalyzed the raw reads on its own, using fastp at Q25 for trimming and MiXCR for clone calling, and kept in-frame beta chains. Rows are combined by CDR3 protein, so each entry shows the most common genes and DNA. The sample records about 180,000 distinct CDR3 sequences, about 9% of which are singletons. The top ten hold 11% of the sample. Material: non-naive T cells sorted from PBMCs, obtained on the day of vaccination. In the paper's terms, the cell subset or site label means: memory T cell fraction. Receptors were obtained from a man between 50 and 59 years old who received an inactivated influenza vaccine. Donor details come from another sample of the same person, matched by shared clones.

In its sample, this clonotype was seen many times. The CDR3: CASSQGQGTGSEKLFF. CDR3 coding DNA: TGCGCCAGCAGCCAGGGACAGGGGACGGGATCTGAAAAACTGTTTTTT. The gene calls are TRBV4-3 and TRBJ1-4; 10 positions agree with TRBD1. J gave up 7 bases and V 3 bases, and 8 bases lay outside the gene matches. The germline V gene has CDR1 LGHNA and CDR2 YSLEER. CDR3 length: 16 amino acids.

Points on this clonotype: Mismatch with germline at one junction end may stem from a read error. The J gene is TRBJ2-6, the V gene TRBV20-1; a possible D gene is TRBD1 (7 bases). Germline V lookup: CDR1 DFQATT, CDR2 SNEGSKA (reference sequence). The CDR3 has 18 residues. In DNA form, the CDR3 reads TGCAGTGCTAGCGGGGGACAGCCGCCCAACTCTGGGGTCAACGTCCTGACTTTC. Translation: CSASGGQPPNSGVNVLTF.

This clonotype was detected ten times or more. The genes are TRBV6-2 or TRBV6-3 and TRBJ2-7; D unresolved. V was cut by 7 bases and J by 0 bases, with 4 bases left in between. The germline V gene has CDR1 MNHEY and CDR2 SVGEGT. The CDR3 totals 11 residues. Written as DNA, the CDR3 is TGTGCCAGCACTAGCTCCTACGAGCAGTACTTC. Translating it yields CASTSSYEQYF.

This clonotype was seen a handful of times. CDR3 loop: CSVRTATYEQYF. The CDR3 coding sequence is TGCAGTGTTAGGACGGCAACCTACGAGCAGTACTTC. The chain is built from TRBV20-1 and TRBJ2-7, with D hard to call. Trimming left V 7 bases short and J 2 bases short, with 12 bases between. CDR1 and CDR2 from the germline V gene are DFQATT and SNEGSKA (reference sequence). The CDR3 consists of 12 residues.

A few counts support this clonotype. The CDR3 DNA sequence: TGCAGCGTTGGCCCTGGACACCGAGGAGAGACCCAGTACTTC. This encodes CSVGPGHRGETQYF. V usage is TRBV29-1 and J usage is TRBJ2-5; D might be TRBD1 (5 bases). This CDR3 contains 14 residues. Germline V gene sequence: CDR1 SQVTM, CDR2 ANQGSEA. The germline V and J ends were trimmed by 4 bases and 4 bases, with 16 bases remaining between them.

The rearrangement joins TRBV7-9 to TRBJ2-6; D might be TRBD2 (5 bases). The V end was cut by 0 bases, the J end by 0 bases, with 9 bases between. Germline CDR1 is SEHNR and CDR2 is FQNEAQ (reference sequence). This CDR3 contains 17 residues. The CDR3 spells CASSLAGVISGANVLTF. In nucleotides, the CDR3 is TGTGCCAGCAGCTTAGCGGGAGTTATCTCTGGGGCCAACGTCCTGACTTTC.

The genes are TRBV20-1 and TRBJ2-5; 12 bases line up with TRBD2. From germline, CDR1 is DFQATT and CDR2 SNEGSKA (reference sequence). The junction had 6 bases not matched to a gene; V was cut back by 6 bases and J by 7 bases. CDR3 length equals 13 residues. CDR3 bases: TGCAGTGCCGAACTAGCGGGAGGAGGGACCCAGTACTTC. Translating it yields CSAELAGGGTQYF.

This clonotype was counted a few times. This chain uses TRBV20-1 with TRBJ2-2; TRBD2 agrees at 7 bases. Per the germline V gene, CDR1 is DFQATT and CDR2 is SNEGSKA (reference sequence). Trimming took 4 bases from V and 5 from J; bases not matched to a gene: 13. The CDR3 loop spans 16 amino acids. Here the CDR3 DNA reads TGCAGTGCTAAACCCCTTCTGGCGGGGGTGACCGGGGAGCTGTTTTTT. It codes for CSAKPLLAGVTGELFF.

A few counts support this clonotype. The CDR3 loop is CASSQSAAANYGYTF. In DNA, the CDR3 is TGCGCCAGCAGCCAATCGGCAGCAGCTAACTATGGCTACACCTTC. The chain is built from TRBV4-3 and TRBJ1-2; D is unresolved. The CDR3 is 15 amino acids. The ends were cut back, 2 bases at V and 0 bases at J, with 10 bases in the middle. Germline CDR1 LGHNA, CDR2 YSLEER.

This clonotype was seen at least ten times. V gene TRBV4-1 combines with J gene TRBJ1-5, with 8 nucleotides matching TRBD1. Germline CDR1 is MGHRA and CDR2 is YSYEKL. V shed 5 bases, J shed 9 bases, and the junction held 9 bases outside the gene matches. This CDR3 comprises 14 residues. CDR3 bases: TGCGCCAGCAGCTTACGACAGGGGCAGGCGCCCCAGCATTTT. This gives the protein CASSLRQGQAPQHF.

This clonotype was seen a few times. The chain employs TRBV20-1 and TRBJ2-3, with D maybe TRBD2 (7 bases). Germline V gives CDR1 DFQATT, CDR2 SNEGSKA (reference sequence). Trimming took off 6 bases at V and 6 bases at J, with 10 bases between the two ends. The CDR3 has 11 amino acids. The CDR3 is CSAAGADTQYF. CDR3 DNA sequence: TGCAGTGCCGCGGGGGCCGATACGCAGTATTTT.

This clonotype has only a few counts. The genes are TRBV6-5 and TRBJ2-3; TRBD2 is a possible D gene (7 bases). The CDR3 has 15 residues. The germline V gene has CDR1 MNHEY and CDR2 SVGAGI. Trimming cost V 4 bases and J 2 bases, with 13 bases left between them. The CDR3 sequence: CASSFRGAVTDTQYF. The CDR3 nucleotides are TGTGCCAGCAGTTTCCGGGGGGCCGTCACAGATACGCAGTATTTT.

This chain uses TRBV3-1 with TRBJ1-2, with D tentatively TRBD1 (6 bases). Germline assignment: CDR1 LGHDT and CDR2 YNNKEL (reference sequence). CDR3 length: 17 amino acids. Trimming shortened V by 1 base and J by 3 bases, and 18 bases separated the two germline ends. The CDR3: CASSQGGGRFSYYGYTF. The CDR3 DNA follows: TGTGCCAGCAGCCAAGGGGGGGGCAGGTTCAGCTACTATGGCTACACCTTC.

Only a few counts were recorded for this clonotype. The chain couples TRBV7-2 to TRBJ2-1, with 15 positions matching TRBD2. The CDR3 length is 17 residues. Germline CDR1 and CDR2: SGHTA and FQGNSA. V dropped 8 bases and J dropped 7; count of bases not matched to a gene: 12. In nucleotides, the CDR3 is TGTGCCAGCGGCCGGACTAGCGGGGGGGTAATATATAATGAGCAGTTCTTC. This translates into CASGRTSGGVIYNEQFF.

This chain joins TRBV20-1 and TRBJ2-7, with 11 bases identical to TRBD2. The J segment lost 4 bases and the V segment lost 0 bases, leaving 5 bases of the junction unmatched. Germline CDR1 and CDR2: DFQATT and SNEGSKA (reference sequence). The CDR3 runs 15 residues. The CDR3 sequence is CSARDLASGRYEQYF. The CDR3 DNA reads TGCAGTGCTAGAGATCTCGCTAGCGGGAGGTACGAGCAGTACTTC.

This clonotype was counted between two and nine times. V gene TRBV10-3 combines with J gene TRBJ2-3, with D tentatively TRBD1 or TRBD2 (5 bases each). This CDR3 has 13 amino acids. Germline CDR1 is ENHRY and CDR2 is SYGVKD. Between the trimmed V and J ends, which lost 8 bases and 1 base, there was a span of 10 bases. CDR3 bases: TGTGCCATCGGCCGGGACCGCACAGATACGCAGTATTTT. Translating gives CAIGRDRTDTQYF.

This clonotype occurred many times. V usage is TRBV28 and J usage is TRBJ2-1, with TRBD2 identical over 9 bases. This CDR3 contains 18 residues. With 2 bases clipped from V and 0 bases from J, the junction kept 8 bases outside the gene matches. The germline gives CDR1 MDHEN, CDR2 SYDVKM. The CDR3 nucleotides read TGTGCCAGCAGTTTACGCGGGGGGGTATCAAGCTCCTACAATGAGCAGTTCTTC. This sequence encodes CASSLRGGVSSSYNEQFF.

The CDR3 coding sequence is TGTGCCAGCAGCGAAACCGGGACAGGGGCAGGAGAAAAACTGTTTTTT. This encodes CASSETGTGAGEKLFF. The J gene is TRBJ1-4, the V gene TRBV7-2; 10 bases fit TRBD1. Unmatched junction bases numbered 11, after V lost 5 bases and J lost 8 bases. CDR3 length: 16 amino acids. CDR1 is SGHTA, CDR2 FQGNSA, per germline.

The chain is built from TRBV5-6 and TRBJ2-3; possibly TRBD1 for D (6 bases). The CDR3 length is 15 residues. V lost 4 bases and J 3 bases, leaving 15 bases between the germline ends. Germline-derived CDR1 and CDR2 are SGHDT and YYEEEE. In DNA, the CDR3 is TGTGCCAGCAGCCCCCGACCGGACAGAACAGATACGCAGTATTTT. It yields the protein CASSPRPDRTDTQYF.

The chain links TRBV20-1 to TRBJ1-1, with D unresolved. The ends were cut back, 6 bases at V and 0 bases at J, with 11 bases in the middle. Germline assignment: CDR1 DFQATT and CDR2 SNEGSKA (reference sequence). The CDR3 length is 13 residues. The CDR3 loop reads CSALDIMNTEAFF. DNA for the CDR3: TGCAGTGCCCTGGATATAATGAACACTGAAGCTTTCTTT.

The genes are TRBV27 and TRBJ2-5, with D possibly being TRBD2 (6 bases). Germline values: CDR1 MNHEY, CDR2 SMNVEV (reference sequence). The CDR3 is 14 amino acids. Trimming removed 2 bases from V and 2 bases from J, with 9 bases in between. CDR3 in amino acids: CASSLIGLQETQYF. The CDR3 DNA reads TGTGCCAGCAGTTTAATTGGACTACAAGAGACCCAGTACTTC.

The chain uses TRBV6-1 and TRBJ1-5, with D unresolved. The CDR3 consists of 13 residues. Germline V gene data show CDR1 as MNHNS and CDR2 as SASEGT. V lost 6 bases to trimming and J lost 3 bases, with 9 bases between them. Written as DNA, the CDR3 is TGTGCCAGCAGAGAGGGTCTCAATCAGCCCCAGCATTTT. Its translation: CASREGLNQPQHF.

The chain links TRBV20-1 to TRBJ2-7; D is ambiguous. This CDR3 spans 12 amino acids. V was clipped by 6 bases and J by 3 bases, with 12 bases between them. Germline V gene lookup returns CDR1 DFQATT and CDR2 SNEGSKA (reference sequence). The CDR3 DNA reads TGCAGTGCCTTCATAGGGATCTACGAGCAGTACTTC. The encoded protein is CSAFIGIYEQYF.

This clonotype showed up many times. The CDR3, as DNA: TGTGCCAGCAGCTTAGTGGGGACAGGGATTAATGAAAAACTGTTTTTT. Its protein is CASSLVGTGINEKLFF. The V gene is TRBV7-8, the J gene TRBJ1-4; 9 bases agree with TRBD1. This CDR3 region has 16 residues. Germline V lookup: CDR1 SGHVS, CDR2 FQNEAQ. Germline trimming cut 1 base from V and 4 bases from J; bases unmatched to any gene: 4.

This clonotype was counted a few times. This chain joins TRBV5-1 and TRBJ2-1, with TRBD1 identical over 7 bases. CDR3 length: 15 amino acids. The germline V gene encodes CDR1 SGHRS and CDR2 YFSETQ. The trim removed 3 bases at V and 0 bases at J, leaving 3 bases unmatched. The CDR3 reads CASSSGQSSYNEQFF. The CDR3 DNA follows: TGCGCCAGCAGCTCGGGACAGTCCTCCTACAATGAGCAGTTCTTC.

This clonotype has at least ten counts. CDR3 nucleotide sequence: TGTGCCAGCAGCAATAAACATGGAGGTATTTCCTACAATGAGCAGTTCTTC. The encoded protein is CASSNKHGGISYNEQFF. This chain uses TRBV7-2 with TRBJ2-1; D perhaps matches TRBD2 (5 bases). This CDR3 has 17 amino acids. V lost 5 bases, J lost 1 base, and 18 bases lay in between. CDR1 and CDR2 from the germline V gene are SGHTA and FQGNSA.

The CDR3 DNA sequence: TGCAGTGCTAGTAAGTCAAGCTCCTACAATGAGCAGTTCTTC. Its translation is CSASKSSSYNEQFF. This chain links TRBV20-1 with TRBJ2-1, with unresolved D. CDR1 and CDR2 (germline): DFQATT, SNEGSKA (reference sequence). Deletions cut 3 bases from V and 0 bases from J, with 9 bases between. The CDR3 covers 14 residues.

This clonotype was counted a few times. This rearrangement joins TRBV7-9 to TRBJ1-1, with 10 bases aligning to TRBD1. Germline CDR1 is SEHNR and CDR2 is FQNEAQ (reference sequence). This CDR3 comprises 17 residues. Losses at the gene ends were 5 bases for V and 0 bases for J; bases not matched to a gene: 9. CDR3 residues: CASSRGQGDLLNTEAFF. CDR3 nucleotide sequence: TGTGCCAGCAGCCGTGGACAGGGGGACCTTTTGAACACTGAAGCTTTCTTT.

V usage is TRBV7-2 and J usage is TRBJ2-7; D is unclear. This CDR3 comprises 12 residues. The ends were cut back, 5 bases at V and 3 bases at J, with 8 bases in the middle. Germline loops: CDR1 SGHTA, CDR2 FQGNSA. The DNA for the CDR3 is TGTGCCAGCAGCGCCGCCCTCTACGAGCAGTACTTC. This sequence encodes CASSAALYEQYF.